This T cell receptor (beta chain) is from a study of cytomegalovirus exposure and HLA in healthy donors. Study results and limitations: An analysis done earlier found most TCR beta V segments productive about 87% or about 30% of the time. The study designated roughly 160 TCR beta chains cytomegalovirus-associated.

Turning to this clone: As yet, its antigen is unknown.

The trim removed 3 bases at V and 5 bases at J, leaving 11 bases unmatched. The CDR3 has 16 residues. Germline CDR1 SGDLS, CDR2 YYNGEE. The study ran its PCR with 60 Vbeta and 13 Jbeta primers. Sequenced by immunoSEQ multiplex PCR; TCRdb stores in-frame clones only, minus some. The sample carries roughly 34,000 clones, 65% to 70% recorded once. The specimen sequenced was PBMCs. The chain recombines TRBV9 with TRBJ1-2; 9 bases match TRBD1. The clonotype comes from a middle-aged man in good health and CMV-seropositive. The CDR3 spells CASSADRGDPRYGYTF. CDR3 sequence (DNA): TGTGCCAGCAGCGCTGACAGGGGGGACCCCCGATATGGCTACACCTTC.